The 8 T cell receptor beta chains reported below all come from one sample, sequenced in a study of blood T cell repertoires in COVID-19. Profiling relied on immunoSEQ multiplex PCR, and the TCRdb table lists in-frame clones only, not all of them. The table has 70,000 to 95,000 clones, approximately 90% seen once. Sequencing was carried out using peripheral blood. The source of these receptors is a man between 65 and 80 years old with active or convalescent COVID-19.

The chain employs TRBV6-6 and TRBJ2-3; 15 nucleotides align to TRBD2. J was trimmed by 3 bases and V by 5 bases; bases with no gene match: 3. CDR3 length: 16 residues. The germline CDR1 and CDR2 sequences are MNHNY and SVGAGI (reference sequence). The CDR3 region has the DNA TGTGCCAGCAGTCCGGGACTAGCGGGAGGAACAGATACGCAGTATTTT. Translating it yields CASSPGLAGGTDTQYF.

V and J are TRBV7-8 and TRBJ1-2; 7 positions match TRBD1. The CDR3 length is 15 residues. The germline CDR1 and CDR2 sequences are SGHVS and FQNEAQ. V gave up 5 bases and J gave up 5 bases; unmatched junction bases: 11. The CDR3 coding sequence is TGTGCCAGCAGCCAAAGACAGGGTTGGCGATATGGCTACACCTTC. The encoded protein is CASSQRQGWRYGYTF.

The rearrangement links TRBV7-2 to TRBJ1-1; D is perhaps TRBD1 (6 bases). CDR3 length equals 14 residues. CDR1 SGHTA and CDR2 FQGNSA come from the germline V gene. V lost 2 bases to trimming and J lost 4 bases, with 11 bases between them. CDR3 in amino acids: CASSLQGRGTEAFF. Written as DNA, the CDR3 is TGTGCCAGCAGCTTACAGGGGAGGGGCACTGAAGCTTTCTTT.

The gene calls are TRBV5-1 and TRBJ1-1; D is unclear. CDR1 and CDR2 from the germline V gene are SGHRS and YFSETQ. The CDR3 covers 16 residues. Trimming shortened V by 1 base and J by 0 bases, and 13 bases separated the two germline ends. CDR3 in DNA: TGCGCCAGCAGCTTGCGGGCGGGCGGTATGAACACTGAAGCTTTCTTT. It specifies CASSLRAGGMNTEAFF.

The CDR3 DNA follows: TGTGCCAGCTCTCCTGGAGCGGGATGGAGCACAGATACGCAGTATTTT. As protein: CASSPGAGWSTDTQYF. The rearrangement joins TRBV18 to TRBJ2-3, with 7 bases that match TRBD2. Trimming at V came to 6 bases and at J to 0 bases, leaving 9 bases not matched to a gene. CDR1 is KGHSH and CDR2 is LQKENI in the germline V gene. This CDR3 region has 16 residues.

This sequence joins TRBV2 and TRBJ2-1, with a possible D match to TRBD1 (6 bases). V was shortened by 6 bases and J by 0 bases, with 18 bases between the two germline ends. There are 17 residues in the CDR3. CDR1 is SNHLY, CDR2 FYNNEI, per germline. The CDR3 is CASSGLTGQSSYNEQFF. The DNA of the CDR3 is TGTGCCAGCAGCGGCCTAACAGGGCAGAGCTCCTACAATGAGCAGTTCTTC.

J is TRBJ2-1 and V is TRBV9; weak D call: TRBD1 (5 bases). V was clipped by 4 bases and J by 6 bases, with 11 bases between them. CDR1 and CDR2 (germline): SGDLS, YYNGEE. The CDR3 runs to 13 residues. The CDR3 coding sequence is TGTGCCAGCAGCAACACAGGTTTCAATGAGCAGTTCTTC. Residues: CASSNTGFNEQFF.

This clone has just a few counts. The chain's CDR3 is CASSPTGGSNYGYTF. DNA of the CDR3: TGTGCCAGCTCACCTACCGGGGGATCTAACTATGGCTACACCTTC. The chain carries TRBV18 and TRBJ1-2, with D possibly being TRBD1 (5 bases). CDR1 and CDR2 from the germline V gene are KGHSH and LQKENI. The CDR3 totals 15 residues. V lost 3 bases, J lost 0 bases, and 11 bases lay in between.